These 21 T cell receptor beta chains were all obtained from the same sample, sequenced in a study of identical twins (dated by TCRdb to between 2015 and 2016). Receptor libraries were prepared by 5' RACE. Sequencing was carried out with an Illumina HiSeq 2000. The public reads were reanalyzed by TCRdb: fastp trimming at Q25, MiXCR alignment, in-frame beta chains only. Under each unique CDR3 protein, matching rows form one entry showing the most common genes and DNA. The sample includes about 530,000 distinct CDR3 sequences, with 20% to 25% observed a single time. The ten largest clones represent approximately 0.5% of the sample. The same data also went into a second study, on yellow fever vaccine responses in identical twins.

Specimen: CD4+ T cells sorted from blood. The receptors were gathered from a woman younger than 35 in good health.

The rearrangement joins TRBV20-1 to TRBJ2-2; D remains ambiguous. The CDR3 is made up of 13 amino acids. The germline V gene encodes CDR1 DFQATT and CDR2 SNEGSKA (reference sequence). V dropped 3 bases and J dropped 0 bases, with 5 bases sitting between them. The CDR3: CSASRTNTGELFF. The CDR3 DNA reads TGCAGTGCTAGTAGAACGAACACCGGGGAGCTGTTTTTT.

The table lists this clonotype with many counts. The V gene is TRBV29-1, the J gene TRBJ2-1; possibly TRBD2 for D (5 bases). This CDR3 is 14 amino acids long. Trimming stripped 5 bases from V and 5 bases from J, with 16 bases between. Germline V gives CDR1 SQVTM, CDR2 ANQGSEA. The CDR3 protein is CSVSWSSSHNEQFF. The DNA of the CDR3 is TGCAGCGTTTCATGGTCTAGCAGCCACAATGAGCAGTTCTTC.

There are a few counts of this clonotype. The V call is TRBV15, the J call TRBJ2-5; maybe TRBD2 (5 bases). V lost 9 bases to trimming and J lost 0 bases, with 8 bases between them. From germline, CDR1 is LNHNV and CDR2 YYDKDF (reference sequence). This CDR3 is 12 amino acids long. In nucleotides, the CDR3 is TGTGCCACAGGCGGGTACCAAGAGACCCAGTACTTC. Amino acid sequence: CATGGYQETQYF.

The CDR3 protein is CASSQTGFLNTEAFF. The DNA for the CDR3 is TGCGCCAGCAGCCAAACAGGGTTTTTGAACACTGAAGCTTTCTTT. V and J are TRBV5-1 and TRBJ1-1; D may be TRBD1 (6 bases). V was cut by 4 bases and J by 0 bases, with 13 bases left in between. CDR1 is SGHRS and CDR2 is YFSETQ in the germline V gene. The CDR3 contains 15 residues.

The chain uses TRBV2 and TRBJ2-7; no reliable D call. The germline CDR1 and CDR2 sequences are SNHLY and FYNNEI. V lost 10 bases and J lost 4, with 17 bases in between. The CDR3 extends over 13 amino acids. The CDR3 region is CATSAETDYEQYF. The CDR3 region has the DNA TGTGCCACTTCCGCGGAAACAGATTACGAGCAGTACTTC. Full variable domain (missing parts from reference TRBV2 and TRBJ2-7): EPEVTQTPSHQVTQMGQEVILRCVPISNHLYFYWYRQILGQKVEFLVSFYNNEISEKSEIFDDQFSVERPDGSNFTLKIRSTKLEDSAMYFCATSAETDYEQYFGPGTRLTVT.

The table lists this clonotype with a few counts. The chain couples TRBV24-1 to TRBJ2-3; tentatively, D is TRBD1 (5 bases). Trimming removed 7 bases at V and 2 bases at J, with 9 bases between. The germline V gene encodes CDR1 KGHDR and CDR2 SFDVKD. The CDR3 is 13 amino acids. CDR3 coding DNA: TGTGCCACCAGGGACACGAACACAGATACGCAGTATTTT. Its protein product is CATRDTNTDTQYF.

This clonotype was seen only a few times. V is TRBV14 and J is TRBJ2-3; D may be TRBD2 (6 bases). The V gene's germline CDR1 is SGHDN and CDR2 FVKESK. Trimming took 2 bases from V and 2 from J, leaving 17 bases between them. This CDR3 spans 17 amino acids. CDR3 bases: TGTGCCAGCAGCCAATTGGCGGCGGGATCGGTCACAGATACGCAGTATTTT. Protein product: CASSQLAAGSVTDTQYF.

The rearrangement uses TRBV3-1 and TRBJ2-2; possible D gene TRBD1, 5 bases. The ends were cut back, 1 base at V and 9 bases at J, with 15 bases in the middle. CDR1 and CDR2 (germline): LGHDT, YNNKEL (reference sequence). This CDR3 contains 15 residues. For the CDR3, the DNA is TGTGCCAGCAGCCAAGTTGGGGCCGGCGCGAGGGAGCTGTTTTTT. Its translation: CASSQVGAGARELFF.

This clonotype was counted between two and nine times. The genes are TRBV5-1 and TRBJ2-7; D is uncertain. Per the germline V gene, CDR1 is SGHRS and CDR2 is YFSETQ. This CDR3 contains 14 residues. V lost 0 bases, J lost 7 bases, and 14 bases lay in between. The CDR3 region has the DNA TGCGCCAGCAGCTTGGAGGGTCGAAGATGGGAGCAGTACTTC. Amino acid sequence: CASSLEGRRWEQYF.

This chain links TRBV27 with TRBJ2-7, with 7 bases aligning to TRBD2. CDR3 size: 15 residues. V trimming: 5 bases; J trimming: 3 bases; junction bases outside the gene matches: 10. Per the germline V gene, CDR1 is MNHEY and CDR2 is SMNVEV (reference sequence). As DNA, the CDR3 is TGTGCCAGCAGTATTGGCGGGAGAGTTAGCTACGAGCAGTACTTC. Its translation is CASSIGGRVSYEQYF.

The chain joins TRBV20-1 to TRBJ2-1; 7 bases agree with TRBD2. From germline, CDR1 is DFQATT and CDR2 SNEGSKA (reference sequence). The CDR3 covers 15 residues. V trimming: 6 bases; J trimming: 7 bases; junction bases outside the gene matches: 15. The chain's CDR3 is CSALMWREPGNEQFF. CDR3 sequence (DNA): TGCAGTGCGTTAATGTGGCGGGAGCCTGGTAATGAGCAGTTCTTC.

This clonotype was recorded a few times. J is TRBJ2-7 and V is TRBV12-3 or TRBV12-4; TRBD2 agrees at 9 bases. J lost 2 bases, V lost 6 bases, and 8 bases had no gene match. This CDR3 comprises 15 residues. DNA for the CDR3: TGTGCCAGCAGCCCTCTAGCGGGACCCCCCTACGAGCAGTACTTC. Its translation is CASSPLAGPPYEQYF.

This clonotype turned up a few times. This rearrangement joins TRBV29-1 to TRBJ2-3; 10 bases fit TRBD2. Germline CDR1 reads SQVTM; CDR2 reads ANQGSEA. The V segment lost 8 bases and the J segment 2 bases; nucleotides outside the gene matches: 10. The CDR3 totals 15 residues. Here the CDR3 DNA reads TGCAGCACCGAGAGCGGGAGGGGCTTCACAGATACGCAGTATTTT. This translates into CSTESGRGFTDTQYF.

This clonotype was seen a few times. The rearrangement uses TRBV25-1 and TRBJ2-2; D not certain. Trimming shortened V by 6 bases and J by 0 bases, and 8 bases separated the two germline ends. Germline CDR1 MGHDK, CDR2 SYGVNS. The CDR3 runs 14 residues. CDR3 sequence: CASRGRTNTGELFF. In DNA, the CDR3 is TGTGCCAGCAGAGGACGGACGAACACCGGGGAGCTGTTTTTT.

The chain links TRBV20-1 to TRBJ1-5; 10 bases are shared with TRBD1. Trimming at V came to 0 bases and at J to 3 bases, leaving 23 bases not matched to a gene. Germline assignment: CDR1 DFQATT and CDR2 SNEGSKA (reference sequence). This CDR3 is built from 22 residues. The CDR3 region has the DNA TGCAGTGCTAGAGAGAACGGACCAGAATCGGCGGGACAGGGGCTTTTCAATCAGCCCCAGCATTTT. Translated, it gives CSARENGPESAGQGLFNQPQHF.

J is TRBJ2-5 and V is TRBV3-1; 7 nucleotides match TRBD2. The CDR3 is 14 amino acids. Germline assignment: CDR1 LGHDT and CDR2 YNNKEL (reference sequence). Germline trimming cut 4 bases from V and 1 base from J; bases unmatched to any gene: 3. The CDR3 spells CASSRTRGQETQYF. DNA for the CDR3: TGTGCCAGCAGCCGGACTAGGGGCCAAGAGACCCAGTACTTC.

Notes on this clonotype: The CDR3 does not end in the conserved phenylalanine or tryptophan, so this is likely a read error. The J gene is TRBJ2-7, the V gene TRBV11-2; no reliable D call. V was pared by 3 bases and J by 5 bases, with 8 bases between. The CDR3 length is 12 residues. Germline loops: CDR1 SGHAT, CDR2 FQNNGV. In DNA form, the CDR3 reads TGTGCCAGCAGCTTTGGTCACCACGAGCAGTACTTA. It codes for CASSFGHHEQYL.

In its sample, this clonotype was seen a few times. The chain carries TRBV5-1 and TRBJ2-7; 9 bases are shared with TRBD1. Germline V CDR1 and CDR2: SGHRS, YFSETQ. The CDR3 runs to 16 residues. Trimming at V came to 1 base and at J to 5 bases, leaving 10 bases not matched to a gene. CDR3: CASSLTTGTGRDEQYF. CDR3 nucleotide sequence: TGCGCCAGCAGCTTGACCACCGGGACAGGGCGAGACGAGCAGTACTTC. Supplemented by reference TRBV5-1 and TRBJ2-7, the full variable domain reads KAGVTQTPRYLIKTRGQQVTLSCSPISGHRSVSWYQQTPGQGLQFLFEYFSETQRNKGNFPGRFSGRQFSNSRSEMNVSTLELGDSALYLCASSLTTGTGRDEQYFGPGTRLTVT.

This sequence joins TRBV12-3 or TRBV12-4 and TRBJ2-1; TRBD1 or TRBD2 may be the D gene (5 bases each). V dropped 7 bases and J dropped 2 bases, with 12 bases sitting between them. The CDR3 loop spans 14 amino acids. The CDR3 nucleotides are TGTGCCAGCACTTCGCTGGGACCCTACAATGAGCAGTTCTTC. It translates to CASTSLGPYNEQFF.

The V call is TRBV7-9, the J call TRBJ2-3, with 10 bases lining up with TRBD2. V dropped 5 bases and J dropped 8; count of bases not matched to a gene: 10. Germline CDR1 is SEHNR and CDR2 is FQNEAQ (reference sequence). The CDR3 covers 15 residues. The CDR3 protein is CASSTTSGARPTQYF. In DNA, the CDR3 is TGTGCCAGCAGCACAACTAGCGGGGCCAGACCTACGCAGTATTTT.

The sample holds many counts of this clonotype. The gene calls are TRBV12-3 or TRBV12-4 and TRBJ2-7; 11 bases line up with TRBD2. This CDR3 has 15 residues. With 6 bases clipped from V and 3 bases from J, the junction kept 7 bases outside the gene matches. The CDR3, as DNA: TGTGCCAGCAGCCTTAGGACTAGCGGGTACTACGAGCAGTACTTC. Its translation is CASSLRTSGYYEQYF.